This entry is about one T cell receptor (beta chain). This specimen belongs to a study of T cell changes during pregnancy in multiple sclerosis. The assay was immunoSEQ multiplex PCR, and TCRdb's table has in-frame clones only and misses some. The sample holds around 68,000 clones, 90% seen once. The sample in question was peripheral blood, obtained in the third trimester of pregnancy. This sequence originates from a female donor with multiple sclerosis, enrolled in a pregnancy study.

The CDR3 DNA sequence: TGTGCCACCTCGAATGACAGCTACGAGCAGTACTTC. The encoded protein is CATSNDSYEQYF. The V and J genes are TRBV10-3 and TRBJ2-7, with D perhaps TRBD1 (5 bases). This CDR3 contains 12 residues. V lost 10 bases, J lost 3 bases, and 13 bases lay in between. The germline CDR1 and CDR2 sequences are ENHRY and SYGVKD.